This T cell receptor beta chain was identified during a study of T-cell reconstitution after alpha-beta-depleted transplantation in children. TCRbeta library construction was performed incorporating unique molecular identifiers. TCRdb recomputed calls from the PCR reads with MiXCR, one row per CDR3 protein. The sample holds roughly 670,000 distinct CDR3 sequences; 10% to 15% are singletons and the top ten take around 0.79%. The germline V gene has CDR1 DFQATT and CDR2 SNEGSKA (reference sequence). The CDR3 totals 18 residues. The V segment lost 6 bases and the J segment 2 bases; nucleotides outside the gene matches: 16. Points from the study as a whole: Several hundred expanded graft clones reportedly were the source of alpha-beta T cells about two months after transplant.

This clonotype was observed many times. As yet, its antigen is unknown. The material was PBMCs, obtained before TCRalphabeta/CD19-depleted stem cell transplant. The source of this sequence is a girl aged 2 to 10 with congenital amegakaryocytic thrombocytopenia, due to receive a stem cell transplant. The chain carries TRBV20-1 and TRBJ2-7; the match to TRBD2 covers 13 bases. CDR3 bases: TGCAGTGCGGAATTCGGACTAGCGGGAGTAAAAAGGGCCTACGAGCAGTACTTC. It translates to CSAEFGLAGVKRAYEQYF.